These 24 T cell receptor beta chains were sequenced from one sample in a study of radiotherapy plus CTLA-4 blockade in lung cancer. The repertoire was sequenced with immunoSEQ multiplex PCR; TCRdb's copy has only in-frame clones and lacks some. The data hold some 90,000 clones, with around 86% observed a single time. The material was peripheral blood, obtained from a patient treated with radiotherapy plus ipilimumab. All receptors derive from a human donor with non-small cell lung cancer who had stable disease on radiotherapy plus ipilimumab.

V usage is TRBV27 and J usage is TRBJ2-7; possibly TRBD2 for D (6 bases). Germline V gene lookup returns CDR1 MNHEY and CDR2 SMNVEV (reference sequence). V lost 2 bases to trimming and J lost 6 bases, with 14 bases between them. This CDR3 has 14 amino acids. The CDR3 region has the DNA TGTGCCAGCAGTTTAGGCGGGACCCGGGGCGAGCAGTACTTC. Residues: CASSLGGTRGEQYF.

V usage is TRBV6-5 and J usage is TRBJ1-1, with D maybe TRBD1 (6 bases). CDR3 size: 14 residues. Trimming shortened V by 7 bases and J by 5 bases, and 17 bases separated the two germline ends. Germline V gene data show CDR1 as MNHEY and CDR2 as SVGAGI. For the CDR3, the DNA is TGTGCCAGCAACGAGGGCGGGGGCTATACTGAAGCTTTCTTT. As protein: CASNEGGGYTEAFF.

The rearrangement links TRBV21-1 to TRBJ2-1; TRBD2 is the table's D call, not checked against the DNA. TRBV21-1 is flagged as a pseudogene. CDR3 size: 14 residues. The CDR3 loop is CASSNRGASDEQFF. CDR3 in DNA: TGTGCCAGCAGCAATCGGGGGGCATCCGATGAGCAGTTCTTC.

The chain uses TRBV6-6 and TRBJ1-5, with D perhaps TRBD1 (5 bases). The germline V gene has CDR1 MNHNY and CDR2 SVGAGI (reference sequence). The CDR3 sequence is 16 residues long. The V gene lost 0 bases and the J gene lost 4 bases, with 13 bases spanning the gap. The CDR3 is CASSYSQATLNQPQHF. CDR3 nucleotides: TGTGCCAGCAGTTACTCACAGGCCACTTTAAATCAGCCCCAGCATTTT.

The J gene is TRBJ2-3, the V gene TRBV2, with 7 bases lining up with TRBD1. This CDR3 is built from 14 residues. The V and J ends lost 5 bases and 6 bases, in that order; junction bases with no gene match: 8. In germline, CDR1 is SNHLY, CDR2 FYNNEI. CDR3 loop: CASSPTGAVDTQYF. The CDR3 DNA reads TGTGCCAGCAGTCCTACAGGGGCTGTTGATACGCAGTATTTT.

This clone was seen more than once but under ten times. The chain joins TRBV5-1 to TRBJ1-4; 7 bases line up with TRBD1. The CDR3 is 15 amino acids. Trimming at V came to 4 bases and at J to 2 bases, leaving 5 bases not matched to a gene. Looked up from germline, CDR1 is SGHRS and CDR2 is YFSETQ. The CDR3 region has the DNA TGCGCCAGCAGCAGCCGCAGGGGGACTAATGAAAAACTGTTTTTT. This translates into CASSSRRGTNEKLFF.

CDR3 in amino acids: CAWGNQNYEQYF. CDR3 sequence (DNA): TGTGCCTGGGGCAATCAAAATTACGAGCAGTACTTC. The genes are TRBV30 and TRBJ2-7; no definite D call. Trimming removed 5 bases from V and 4 bases from J, with 12 bases in between. Per the germline V gene, CDR1 is GTSNPN and CDR2 is SVGIG (reference sequence). The CDR3 is made up of 12 amino acids.

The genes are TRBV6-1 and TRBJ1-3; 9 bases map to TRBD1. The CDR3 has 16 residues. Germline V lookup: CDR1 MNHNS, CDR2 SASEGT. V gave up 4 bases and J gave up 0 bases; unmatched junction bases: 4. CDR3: CASSARDRASGNTIYF. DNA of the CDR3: TGTGCCAGCAGTGCCCGGGACAGGGCCTCTGGAAACACCATATATTTT.

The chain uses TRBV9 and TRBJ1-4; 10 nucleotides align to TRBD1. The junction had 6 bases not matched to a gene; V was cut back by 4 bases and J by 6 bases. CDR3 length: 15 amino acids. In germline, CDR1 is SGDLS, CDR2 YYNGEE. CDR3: CASSPPGTGDEKLFF. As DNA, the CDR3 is TGTGCCAGCAGCCCCCCCGGGACAGGGGATGAAAAACTGTTTTTT. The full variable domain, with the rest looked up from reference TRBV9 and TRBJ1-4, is DSGVTQTPKHLITATGQRVTLRCSPRSGDLSVYWYQQSLDQGLQFLIQYYNGEERAKGNILERFSAQQFPDLHSELNLSSLELGDSALYFCASSPPGTGDEKLFFGSGTQLSVL.

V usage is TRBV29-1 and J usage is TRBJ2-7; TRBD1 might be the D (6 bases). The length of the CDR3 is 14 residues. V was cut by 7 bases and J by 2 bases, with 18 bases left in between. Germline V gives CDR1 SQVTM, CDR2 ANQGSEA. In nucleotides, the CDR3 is TGCAGCGCGGCGCTACAGGGTCGGACCTACGAGCAGTACTTC. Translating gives CSAALQGRTYEQYF.

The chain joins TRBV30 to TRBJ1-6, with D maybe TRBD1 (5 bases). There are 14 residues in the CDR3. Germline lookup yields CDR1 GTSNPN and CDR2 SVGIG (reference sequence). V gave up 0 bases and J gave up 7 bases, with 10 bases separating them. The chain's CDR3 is CAWSVGTVNSPLHF. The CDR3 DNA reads TGTGCCTGGAGTGTCGGGACGGTGAATTCACCCCTCCACTTT.

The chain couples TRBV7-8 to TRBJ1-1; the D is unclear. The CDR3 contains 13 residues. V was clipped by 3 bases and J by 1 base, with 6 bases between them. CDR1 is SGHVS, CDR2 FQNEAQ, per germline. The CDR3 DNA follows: TGTGCCAGCAGCTTCTCCCCGAACACTGAAGCTTTCTTT. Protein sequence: CASSFSPNTEAFF.

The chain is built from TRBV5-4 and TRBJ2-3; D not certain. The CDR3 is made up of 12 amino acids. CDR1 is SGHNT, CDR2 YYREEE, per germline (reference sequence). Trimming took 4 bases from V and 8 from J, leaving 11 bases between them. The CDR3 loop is CASSLSPGTQYF. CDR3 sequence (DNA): TGTGCCAGCAGCCTAAGCCCCGGTACGCAGTATTTT.

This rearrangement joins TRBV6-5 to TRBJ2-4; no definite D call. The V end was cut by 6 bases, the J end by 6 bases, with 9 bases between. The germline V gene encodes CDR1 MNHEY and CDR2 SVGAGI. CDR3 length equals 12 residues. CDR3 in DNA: TGTGCCAGCAGCCGCCCTAGAAACATTCAGTACTTC. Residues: CASSRPRNIQYF.

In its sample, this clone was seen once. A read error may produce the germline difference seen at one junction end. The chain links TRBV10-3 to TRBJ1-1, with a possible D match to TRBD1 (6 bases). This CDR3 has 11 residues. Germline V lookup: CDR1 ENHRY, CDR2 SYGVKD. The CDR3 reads CAISETYRVLF. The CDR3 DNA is TGTGCCATCAGCGAGACCTACAGGGTTCTCTTT.

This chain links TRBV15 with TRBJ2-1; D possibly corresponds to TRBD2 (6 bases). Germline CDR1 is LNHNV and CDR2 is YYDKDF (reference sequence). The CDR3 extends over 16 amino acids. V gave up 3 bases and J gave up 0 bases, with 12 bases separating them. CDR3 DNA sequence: TGTGCCACCAGCAGGGATAGCGGAAGCTCCTACAATGAGCAGTTCTTC. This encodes CATSRDSGSSYNEQFF.

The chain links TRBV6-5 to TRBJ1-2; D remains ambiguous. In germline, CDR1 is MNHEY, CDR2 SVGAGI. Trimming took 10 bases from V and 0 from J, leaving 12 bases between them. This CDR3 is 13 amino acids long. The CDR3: CAISSAPNYGYTF. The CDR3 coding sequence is TGTGCCATCTCCTCCGCCCCTAACTATGGCTACACCTTC.

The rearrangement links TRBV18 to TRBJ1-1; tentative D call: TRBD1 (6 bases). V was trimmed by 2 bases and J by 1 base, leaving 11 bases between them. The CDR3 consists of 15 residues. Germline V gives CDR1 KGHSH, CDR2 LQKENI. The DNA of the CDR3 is TGTGCCAGCTCACCATCCCTAGGGGGGAACACTGAAGCTTTCTTT. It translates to CASSPSLGGNTEAFF.

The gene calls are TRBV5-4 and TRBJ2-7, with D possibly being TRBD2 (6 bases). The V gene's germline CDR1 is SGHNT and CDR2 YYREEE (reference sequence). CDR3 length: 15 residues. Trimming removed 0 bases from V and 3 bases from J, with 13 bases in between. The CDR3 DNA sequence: TGTGCCAGCAGCTTGGAAGAGGAGGGCTACTACGAGCAGTACTTC. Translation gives CASSLEEEGYYEQYF.

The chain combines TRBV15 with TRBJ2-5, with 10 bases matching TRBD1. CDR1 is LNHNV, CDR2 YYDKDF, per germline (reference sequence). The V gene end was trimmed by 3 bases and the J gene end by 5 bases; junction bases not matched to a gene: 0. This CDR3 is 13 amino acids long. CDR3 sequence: CATSRDRGETQYF. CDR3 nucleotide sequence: TGTGCCACCAGCAGGGACAGGGGGGAGACCCAGTACTTC.

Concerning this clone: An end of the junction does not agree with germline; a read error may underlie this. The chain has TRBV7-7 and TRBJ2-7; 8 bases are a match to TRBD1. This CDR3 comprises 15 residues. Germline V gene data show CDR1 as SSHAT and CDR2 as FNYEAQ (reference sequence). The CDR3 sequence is CASSSGTGTTYEQYF. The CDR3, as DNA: TGTGCTAGCAGCTCCGGGACAGGAACTACCTACGAGCAGTACTTC.

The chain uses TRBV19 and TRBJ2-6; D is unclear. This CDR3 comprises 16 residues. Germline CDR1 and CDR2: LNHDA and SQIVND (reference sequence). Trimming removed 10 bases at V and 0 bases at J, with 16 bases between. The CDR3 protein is CATELELSSGANVLTF. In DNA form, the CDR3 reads TGTGCCACGGAGCTGGAGCTTTCCTCTGGGGCCAACGTCCTGACTTTC.

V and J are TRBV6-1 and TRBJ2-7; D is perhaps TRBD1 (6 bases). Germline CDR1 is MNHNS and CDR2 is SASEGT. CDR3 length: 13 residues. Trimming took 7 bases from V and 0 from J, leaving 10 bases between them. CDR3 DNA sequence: TGTGCCAGCAACGGACAGAGCTCCTACGAGCAGTACTTC. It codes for CASNGQSSYEQYF.

CDR3 sequence (DNA): TGTGCCAGCAGGAGGGGCCGGGGTAATGAAAAACTGTTTTTT. This sequence encodes CASRRGRGNEKLFF. This sequence joins TRBV27 and TRBJ1-4, with a weak D call TRBD1 (5 bases). Germline values: CDR1 MNHEY, CDR2 SMNVEV (reference sequence). The V and J ends lost 6 bases and 4 bases respectively, with 12 bases between them. The CDR3 covers 14 residues.